The 9 T cell receptor beta chains given below trace back to one sample, sequenced in a study of TIL therapy for anti-PD-1-resistant metastatic lung cancer. The libraries were made with immunoSEQ v3. The assay was immunoSEQ multiplex PCR, and TCRdb's table has in-frame clones only and misses some. The sample carries 9,500 to 15,000 clones, about 80% recorded once. Time point specified: pre-treatment sample, taken before nivolumab and TIL therapy. The sequenced sample was blood, obtained at baseline. The source is a person aged 25-85 years with non-small cell lung cancer.

The J gene is TRBJ2-2, the V gene TRBV9; no firm D call. V lost 0 bases and J lost 3, with 15 bases in between. Germline V lookup: CDR1 SGDLS, CDR2 YYNGEE. The CDR3 length is 17 residues. The CDR3 region has the DNA TGTGCCAGCAGCGTAGAAGAGCTAGATTCCGACACCGGGGAGCTGTTTTTT. As protein: CASSVEELDSDTGELFF. Full variable domain (outside the CDR3, taken from reference TRBV9 and TRBJ2-2): DSGVTQTPKHLITATGQRVTLRCSPRSGDLSVYWYQQSLDQGLQFLIQYYNGEERAKGNILERFSAQQFPDLHSELNLSSLELGDSALYFCASSVEELDSDTGELFFGEGSRLTVL.

This clone was found a few times. The chain is built from TRBV7-9 and TRBJ2-7; a weak D match, TRBD2 (6 bases). Germline V gene data show CDR1 as SEHNR and CDR2 as FQNEAQ (reference sequence). The V end lost 6 bases, the J end lost 4 bases, and 13 bases lay between the germline ends. The CDR3 is 13 residues long. The CDR3 DNA sequence: TGTGCCAGCAGTAAACGGGAGAAGTACGAGCAGTACTTC. Protein sequence: CASSKREKYEQYF.

J is TRBJ1-1 and V is TRBV9, with TRBD1 identical over 9 bases. Looked up from germline, CDR1 is SGDLS and CDR2 is YYNGEE. The V gene end was trimmed by 2 bases and the J gene end by 4 bases; junction bases not matched to a gene: 12. The CDR3 is 17 residues long. In DNA form, the CDR3 reads TGTGCCAGCAGCGTTTCCCGCTCACAGGGGGCGCCCACTGAAGCTTTCTTT. Its protein is CASSVSRSQGAPTEAFF. The full variable domain, completed using reference TRBV9 and TRBJ1-1, is DSGVTQTPKHLITATGQRVTLRCSPRSGDLSVYWYQQSLDQGLQFLIQYYNGEERAKGNILERFSAQQFPDLHSELNLSSLELGDSALYFCASSVSRSQGAPTEAFFGQGTRLTVV.

V is TRBV7-2 and J is TRBJ2-3, with TRBD2 matching 9 bases. Germline assignment: CDR1 SGHTA and CDR2 FQGNSA. With V trimmed by 5 bases and J by 1 base, 4 bases remained unmatched. The CDR3 is 15 amino acids. The CDR3 is CASSPWTSGTDTQYF. The DNA for the CDR3 is TGTGCCAGCAGCCCCTGGACTAGCGGCACAGATACGCAGTATTTT.

This chain connects TRBV14 to TRBJ1-1; D not resolved. Germline-derived CDR1 and CDR2 are SGHDN and FVKESK. The CDR3 is 14 amino acids. Trimming left V 1 base short and J 3 bases short, with 9 bases between. In DNA form, the CDR3 reads TGTGCCAGCAGCCAAGTATGGGTTGACACTGAAGCTTTCTTT. It codes for CASSQVWVDTEAFF.

CDR3 in DNA: TGTGCCAGCAGCCAAACTTCGGCCACAGATACGCAGTATTTT. This sequence encodes CASSQTSATDTQYF. The V and J genes are TRBV4-2 and TRBJ2-3; D gene uncertain. This CDR3 contains 14 residues. Germline assignment: CDR1 LGHNA and CDR2 YNFKEQ. Trimming left V 2 bases short and J 2 bases short, with 8 bases between.

The J gene is TRBJ1-1, the V gene TRBV6-4; a possible D gene is TRBD1 (5 bases). Germline CDR1 is MRHNA and CDR2 is SNTAGT. The CDR3 length is 14 residues. The V gene lost 6 bases and the J gene lost 1 base, with 12 bases spanning the gap. The CDR3 protein is CASRAGQGNTEAFF. CDR3 DNA sequence: TGTGCCAGCAGAGCCGGGCAGGGGAACACTGAAGCTTTCTTT.

The V and J genes are TRBV6-5 and TRBJ1-2; 9 nucleotides line up with TRBD1. Germline V CDR1 and CDR2: MNHEY, SVGAGI. This CDR3 has 11 amino acids. The trim removed 10 bases at V and 8 bases at J, leaving 5 bases unmatched. The CDR3 coding sequence is TGTGCCACAACAGGGGGCAGAGGCTACACCTTC. Its translation is CATTGGRGYTF.

V and J are TRBV10-2 and TRBJ1-1; the D is unclear. Trimming shortened V by 6 bases and J by 3 bases, and 14 bases separated the two germline ends. This CDR3 region has 14 residues. Germline-derived CDR1 and CDR2 are WSHSY and SAAADI. In nucleotides, the CDR3 is TGCGCCAGCAGAGCCCGGTCGAGGGACACTGAAGCTTTCTTT. Amino acid sequence: CASRARSRDTEAFF.